The 32 T cell receptor beta chains listed next were all sequenced from one sample in a study of control samples from healthy donors and cancer patients. Data came from immunoSEQ multiplex PCR; TCRdb stores just in-frame clones and leaves some out. The repertoire includes roughly 92,000 clones, about 89% of them detected once, and 7.6% sits in the top ten. The sequencing input was blood. These TCRs come from a woman aged 55-70 years in good health.

The chain employs TRBV7-6 and TRBJ2-5; 10 bases align to TRBD1. The CDR3 runs 15 residues. Germline CDR1 reads SGHVS; CDR2 reads FNYEAQ. V dropped 3 bases and J dropped 4; count of bases not matched to a gene: 5. CDR3 sequence (DNA): TGTGCCAGCAGCTTCCAACGGACAGGGGGAGAGACCCAGTACTTC. Translating gives CASSFQRTGGETQYF.

The rearrangement uses TRBV9 and TRBJ1-3; the match to TRBD1 covers 8 bases. Germline CDR1 and CDR2: SGDLS and YYNGEE. J lost 2 bases, V lost 4 bases, and 2 bases had no gene match. The CDR3 runs 14 residues. The CDR3 region has the DNA TGTGCCAGCAGCAAACAGGGGGCTGGAAACACCATATATTTT. Translation: CASSKQGAGNTIYF.

The chain recombines TRBV4-2 with TRBJ1-3; 10 nucleotides agree with TRBD1. The germline V gene has CDR1 LGHNA and CDR2 YNFKEQ. The CDR3 has 16 amino acids. J was trimmed by 6 bases and V by 2 bases; bases with no gene match: 7. The CDR3 DNA reads as TGTGCCAGCAGCCAAACGACAGGGGGCGCACCAAACACCATATATTTT. This sequence encodes CASSQTTGGAPNTIYF.

This clone appeared once. The CDR3 is CARPTPTSHLEQYF. The CDR3 DNA is TGTGCCAGACCAACCCCGACTAGTCACCTCGAGCAGTACTTC. The chain uses TRBV5-3 and TRBJ2-7; D may be TRBD2 (6 bases). TRBV5-3 is recorded as an ORF, its role being uncertain. The CDR3 consists of 14 residues. Deletions cut 7 bases from V and 6 bases from J, with 20 bases between.

This chain joins TRBV7-2 and TRBJ2-3; either TRBD1 or TRBD2 may supply D (5 bases each). V lost 1 base and J 6 bases, leaving 14 bases between the germline ends. The CDR3 has 15 amino acids. CDR1 is SGHTA and CDR2 is FQGNSA in the germline V gene. DNA of the CDR3: TGTGCCAGCAGCTTAGGGTCGGGACGTCGGGATACGCAGTATTTT. It encodes CASSLGSGRRDTQYF.

This chain joins TRBV19 and TRBJ2-1; 12 nucleotides line up with TRBD2. There are 20 residues in the CDR3. In germline, CDR1 is LNHDA, CDR2 SQIVND (reference sequence). V was clipped by 0 bases and J by 5 bases; unmatched bases: 14. In nucleotides, the CDR3 is TGTGCCAGTAGTATAGAGGGTAGGTTCCTAGCGGGGGGGCGGAACAATGAGCAGTTCTTC. Its translation: CASSIEGRFLAGGRNNEQFF.

This chain links TRBV4-3 with TRBJ2-3, with D possibly matching TRBD2 (5 bases). The V end was cut by 3 bases, the J end by 1 base, with 17 bases between. The CDR3 loop spans 17 amino acids. Germline values: CDR1 LGHNA, CDR2 YSLEER. The CDR3 nucleotides are TGCGCCAGCAGCCAGCTGACCGGAGGAGTGGGCACAGATACGCAGTATTTT. Residues: CASSQLTGGVGTDTQYF.

The chain recombines TRBV6-2 or TRBV6-3 with TRBJ2-4; 10 positions agree with TRBD1. V lost 4 bases to trimming and J lost 4 bases; unmatched junction nucleotides: 7. Germline V gives CDR1 MNHEY, CDR2 SVGEGT. The CDR3 runs to 16 residues. CDR3 sequence: CASSSGQGGTKNIQYF. The DNA for the CDR3 is TGTGCCAGCAGTTCAGGACAGGGGGGGACGAAAAACATTCAGTACTTC.

The sample holds one count of this clone. The rearrangement links TRBV5-8 to TRBJ1-1; D gene unclear. Per the germline V gene, CDR1 is SGHTS and CDR2 is YDEGEE. The CDR3 has 14 residues. The ends were cut back, 3 bases at V and 0 bases at J, with 9 bases in the middle. The CDR3 loop reads CASSSRVMNTEAFF. In DNA form, the CDR3 reads TGTGCCAGCAGCTCACGGGTTATGAACACTGAAGCTTTCTTT.

This chain links TRBV5-4 with TRBJ2-7; 7 nucleotides align to TRBD2. CDR3 length: 15 residues. CDR1 SGHNT and CDR2 YYREEE come from the germline V gene (reference sequence). The junction had 13 bases not matched to a gene; V was cut back by 3 bases and J by 7 bases. CDR3 sequence reads: CASSWEGRPGEEQYF. The CDR3 nucleotides read TGTGCCAGCAGCTGGGAGGGACGGCCAGGTGAGGAGCAGTACTTC.

This sequence joins TRBV5-1 and TRBJ1-1, with D unresolved. Trimming pared 2 bases from V and 3 bases from J, leaving 8 bases between. The CDR3 consists of 13 residues. From germline, CDR1 is SGHRS and CDR2 YFSETQ. The CDR3 region is CASSFRQDTEAFF. The DNA of the CDR3 is TGCGCCAGCAGCTTCAGGCAGGACACTGAAGCTTTCTTT.

This clone was counted a single time. The CDR3 reads CASSSQDYYGYTF. Written as DNA, the CDR3 is TGTGCCAGCAGCTCACAAGACTACTATGGCTACACCTTC. The rearrangement links TRBV6-2 or TRBV6-3 to TRBJ1-2; no clear D gene. Per the germline V gene, CDR1 is MNHEY and CDR2 is SVGEGT. The CDR3 contains 13 residues. V lost 6 bases and J 3 bases, leaving 11 bases between the germline ends.

The rearrangement joins TRBV7-9 to TRBJ2-7, with 8 bases identical to TRBD2. Germline V gives CDR1 SEHNR, CDR2 FQNEAQ (reference sequence). Trimming removed 3 bases from V and 13 bases from J; junction bases left unmatched: 8. This CDR3 comprises 12 residues. CDR3 nucleotide sequence: TGTGCCAGCAGCTTCCCGGGACTAGATTCTTACTTC. Translating it yields CASSFPGLDSYF.

The gene calls are TRBV30 and TRBJ1-4, with no clear D. Germline CDR1 GTSNPN, CDR2 SVGIG (reference sequence). The CDR3 sequence is 13 residues long. V was cut by 3 bases and J by 14 bases, with 19 bases left in between. The DNA for the CDR3 is TGTGCCTGGAGCCGACGAGGGCTTCTGGGGCTGTTTTTT. Translating gives CAWSRRGLLGLFF.

The CDR3 DNA reads TGTGCCAGCAGCCCGGGACGGGGCTATGGCTACACCTTC. Residues: CASSPGRGYGYTF. The rearrangement links TRBV28 to TRBJ1-2; a possible D gene is TRBD1 (5 bases). The length of the CDR3 is 13 residues. Germline values: CDR1 MDHEN, CDR2 SYDVKM. V was pared by 6 bases and J by 4 bases, with 12 bases between.

The chain combines TRBV14 with TRBJ2-7; D uncertain. The CDR3 totals 14 residues. Germline V CDR1 and CDR2: SGHDN, FVKESK. V was pared by 1 base and J by 2 bases, with 9 bases between. The CDR3 DNA follows: TGTGCCAGCAGCCAAGTTGGAGCGACCTACGAGCAGTACTTC. Translated, it gives CASSQVGATYEQYF.

The V and J genes are TRBV19 and TRBJ2-5, with 8 bases matching TRBD2. Germline V gene data show CDR1 as LNHDA and CDR2 as SQIVND (reference sequence). The CDR3 length is 13 residues. The V segment lost 4 bases and the J segment 5 bases; nucleotides outside the gene matches: 3. This CDR3 is CASSTSGGETQYF. CDR3 sequence (DNA): TGTGCCAGTAGTACGTCGGGGGGGGAGACCCAGTACTTC.

J is TRBJ2-3 and V is TRBV16; D not resolved. Trimming left V 1 base short and J 1 base short, with 12 bases between. This CDR3 has 16 amino acids. Germline-derived CDR1 and CDR2 are KGHSY and FQNENV. The CDR3 DNA reads as TGTGCCAGCAGCCAATACACAGCGTCGGGCACAGATACGCAGTATTTT. It is translated as CASSQYTASGTDTQYF.

In this sample, this clone turned up a few times. The CDR3 bases are TGTGCCAGCAGTTTTGGCGTTCAGCCCCAGCATTTT. Protein sequence: CASSFGVQPQHF. V and J are TRBV12-3 or TRBV12-4 and TRBJ1-5; D gene ambiguous. This CDR3 spans 12 amino acids. V dropped 3 bases and J dropped 6 bases, with 6 bases sitting between them.

The rearrangement joins TRBV10-3 to TRBJ2-2, with D maybe TRBD2 (6 bases). The length of the CDR3 is 12 residues. Germline CDR1 and CDR2: ENHRY and SYGVKD. V lost 2 bases and J 14 bases, leaving 12 bases between the germline ends. Here the CDR3 reads CAISESGGLLFF. CDR3 bases: TGTGCCATCAGTGAGAGTGGGGGACTTCTGTTTTTT.

V gene TRBV5-8 combines with J gene TRBJ2-7; no clear D. Per germline, CDR1 SGHTS and CDR2 YDEGEE. The CDR3 has 13 residues. Deletions cut 3 bases from V and 3 bases from J, with 10 bases between. The CDR3: CASSSPLVYEQYF. The CDR3 nucleotides are TGTGCCAGCAGCTCGCCCCTGGTCTACGAGCAGTACTTC. The full variable domain, its missing parts supplied by reference TRBV5-8 and TRBJ2-7, is EAGVTQSPTHLIKTRGQQATLRCSPISGHTSVYWYQQALGLGLQFLLWYDEGEERNRGNFPPRFSGRQFPNYSSELNVNALELEDSALYLCASSSPLVYEQYFGPGTRLTVT.

The genes are TRBV28 and TRBJ2-2, with D unclear. Trimming took 4 bases from V and 4 from J, leaving 7 bases between them. Germline V gene lookup returns CDR1 MDHEN and CDR2 SYDVKM. This CDR3 contains 13 residues. CDR3 DNA: TGTGCCAGCAGTTCGGGTGCCACCGGGGAGCTGTTTTTT. Amino acids: CASSSGATGELFF. Variable domain in full (rest from reference TRBV28 and TRBJ2-2): DVKVTQSSRYLVKRTGEKVFLECVQDMDHENMFWYRQDPGLGLRLIYFSYDVKMKEKGDIPEGYSVSREKKERFSLILESASTNQTSMYLCASSSGATGELFFGEGSRLTVL.

This rearrangement joins TRBV27 to TRBJ1-1; D is uncertain. The CDR3 contains 15 residues. Trimming stripped 4 bases from V and 2 bases from J, with 14 bases between. In germline, CDR1 is MNHEY, CDR2 SMNVEV (reference sequence). CDR3 in amino acids: CASSSGHYPNTEAFF. In DNA form, the CDR3 reads TGTGCCAGCAGTTCTGGCCATTATCCCAACACTGAAGCTTTCTTT.

This rearrangement joins TRBV6-5 to TRBJ1-2, with a tentative D call TRBD1 (6 bases). Germline CDR1 is MNHEY and CDR2 is SVGAGI. V was clipped by 7 bases and J by 7 bases, with 16 bases between them. The CDR3 is 13 amino acids. The DNA for the CDR3 is TGTGCCAGCATTCCACTCGGGGGGGCTGGCTACACCTTC. It encodes CASIPLGGAGYTF.

V is TRBV28 and J is TRBJ1-4; the D is unclear. V lost 5 bases, J lost 0 bases, and 10 bases lay in between. Germline V gene sequence: CDR1 MDHEN, CDR2 SYDVKM. The CDR3 sequence is 15 residues long. CDR3 sequence reads: CASSVAGPTNEKLFF. The CDR3 region has the DNA TGTGCCAGCAGTGTAGCAGGACCAACTAATGAAAAACTGTTTTTT.

The CDR3 nucleotides are TGTGCCAGCAGTGGAGGGGAGGGCGATGAGCAGTTCTTC. Its translation: CASSGGEGDEQFF. V and J are TRBV25-1 and TRBJ2-1, with 7 bases fitting TRBD2. Germline assignment: CDR1 MGHDK and CDR2 SYGVNS. The CDR3 totals 13 residues. With V trimmed by 4 bases and J by 8 bases, 5 bases remained unmatched.

The chain is built from TRBV28 and TRBJ1-2; D gene uncertain. V was clipped by 4 bases and J by 5 bases, with 8 bases between them. This CDR3 is 12 amino acids long. Looked up from germline, CDR1 is MDHEN and CDR2 is SYDVKM. The CDR3 protein is CASSSSQYGYTF. The CDR3, as DNA: TGTGCCAGCAGTTCTTCTCAGTATGGCTACACCTTC.

The chain links TRBV28 to TRBJ2-5; 12 nucleotides align to TRBD2. CDR1 and CDR2 from the germline V gene are MDHEN and SYDVKM. The CDR3 runs 15 residues. V dropped 6 bases and J dropped 4; count of bases not matched to a gene: 6. In nucleotides, the CDR3 is TGTGCCAGCAGGCGACTAGCGGGAGTGGGAGAGACCCAGTACTTC. Translated, it gives CASRRLAGVGETQYF.

The count of this clone is one. The chain uses TRBV29-1 and TRBJ1-2, with 11 bases that match TRBD1. There are 15 residues in the CDR3. Germline-derived CDR1 and CDR2 are SQVTM and ANQGSEA. V shed 6 bases, J shed 0 bases, and the junction held 6 bases outside the gene matches. The CDR3 DNA reads as TGCAGCGTATATGGACAGGGGGCCGCTAACTATGGCTACACCTTC. Residues: CSVYGQGAANYGYTF.

V and J are TRBV6-1 and TRBJ1-3; D is unresolved. Between the trimmed V and J ends, which lost 1 base and 0 bases, there was a span of 4 bases. The CDR3 is made up of 14 amino acids. Germline V gives CDR1 MNHNS, CDR2 SASEGT. CDR3 region: CASSEGSSGNTIYF. Written as DNA, the CDR3 is TGTGCCAGCAGTGAAGGCAGCTCTGGAAACACCATATATTTT.

The chain carries TRBV15 and TRBJ2-7, with D unclear. The CDR3 totals 14 residues. Germline V lookup: CDR1 LNHNV, CDR2 YYDKDF (reference sequence). V lost 3 bases to trimming and J lost 2 bases, with 11 bases between them. DNA of the CDR3: TGTGCCACCAGCAGCACCTCAACCCCCTACGAGCAGTACTTC. Its translation is CATSSTSTPYEQYF.

The chain combines TRBV11-2 with TRBJ1-1; D gene ambiguous. V gave up 3 bases and J gave up 1 base, with 9 bases separating them. Per germline, CDR1 SGHAT and CDR2 FQNNGV. This CDR3 comprises 14 residues. This CDR3 is CASSLSGRNTEAFF. The CDR3 region has the DNA TGTGCCAGCAGCTTGTCAGGACGGAACACTGAAGCTTTCTTT.